The 9 T cell receptor beta chains below were found in one sample sequenced in a study of T cells in Graves' hyperthyroidism and ophthalmopathy. It was RNA transcripts that yielded the amplified TCR beta CDR3 regions. A first-round RT-PCR of the TCR CDR3 used the HTBI primer set. TCRdb reanalysed the multiplex PCR reads using MiXCR and keeps one entry per CDR3 protein. The sample comprises 750,000 to 950,000 distinct CDR3 sequences, roughly 40% of which are singletons, and 8% to 9% rests with the top ten. What was sequenced was blood. The receptors shown here come from a man between 18 and 29 years old with Graves' hyperthyroidism.

This clonotype turned up a few times. The V gene is TRBV5-1, the J gene TRBJ1-6; the D gene is possibly TRBD1 (5 bases). Trimming stripped 3 bases from V and 9 bases from J, with 13 bases between. The CDR3 spans 14 residues. The germline V gene has CDR1 SGHRS and CDR2 YFSETQ. The CDR3 region has the DNA TGCGCCAGCAGCTCCGGGGCTAGCGGTTCACCCCTCCACTTT. This translates into CASSSGASGSPLHF.

This clonotype was seen at least ten times. The gene calls are TRBV10-3 and TRBJ2-7; no clear D gene. The V end was cut by 3 bases, the J end by 1 base, with 7 bases between. The CDR3 has 13 amino acids. Germline CDR1 reads ENHRY; CDR2 reads SYGVKD. CDR3 nucleotide sequence: TGTGCCATCAGTGACCTATCTTCCTACGAGCAGTACTTC. Translating gives CAISDLSSYEQYF.

The V call is TRBV7-2, the J call TRBJ2-7, with 8 positions matching TRBD2. Germline trimming cut 5 bases from V and 3 bases from J; bases unmatched to any gene: 9. This CDR3 is built from 15 residues. Germline V gene sequence: CDR1 SGHTA, CDR2 FQGNSA. CDR3 nucleotides: TGTGCCAGCAGCCAAGATTGGGCGGGAGGCTACGAGCAGTACTTC. This gives the protein CASSQDWAGGYEQYF.

This clonotype was seen a few times. Germline and junction disagree at one end, which may indicate a read error. The chain is built from TRBV10-3 and TRBJ1-1; no definite D call. There are 14 residues in the CDR3. CDR1 is ENHRY and CDR2 is SYGVKD in the germline V gene. Written as DNA, the CDR3 is TGTGCCAGCAGTCCTTCCGGGTTTAACACTGAAGCTTTCTTT. The encoded protein is CASSPSGFNTEAFF.

The chain carries TRBV29-1 and TRBJ2-5; TRBD1 aligns across 9 bases. The CDR3 covers 15 residues. CDR1 is SQVTM, CDR2 ANQGSEA, per germline. J was trimmed by 1 base and V by 3 bases; bases with no gene match: 6. CDR3 DNA sequence: TGCAGCGTTGACGGGGACAGGGTCGGCCAAGAGACCCAGTACTTC. It yields the protein CSVDGDRVGQETQYF. Full variable domain (remainder filled in from reference TRBV29-1 and TRBJ2-5): SAVISQKPSRDICQRGTSLTIQCQVDSQVTMMFWYRQQPGQSLTLIATANQGSEATYESGFVIDKFPISRPNLTFSTLTVSNMSPEDSSIYLCSVDGDRVGQETQYFGPGTRLLVL.

The chain employs TRBV9 and TRBJ2-2, with 9 nucleotides matching TRBD2. V lost 5 bases and J lost 5; bases outside the gene matches: 7. Germline V gene lookup returns CDR1 SGDLS and CDR2 YYNGEE. This CDR3 comprises 15 residues. The CDR3 loop reads CASSYSSGATGELFF. CDR3 nucleotide sequence: TGTGCCAGCAGTTACTCTAGCGGGGCAACCGGGGAGCTGTTTTTT.

This clonotype has at least ten counts. CDR3 bases: TGCAGCGCGTGTTGGGGGAACACTGAAGCTTTCTTT. It codes for CSACWGNTEAFF. The chain has TRBV29-1 and TRBJ1-1; D ambiguous. Germline CDR1 reads SQVTM; CDR2 reads ANQGSEA. The CDR3 totals 12 residues. Trimming stripped 7 bases from V and 1 base from J, with 10 bases between.

This clonotype was seen repeatedly, ten times or more. This chain joins TRBV20-1 and TRBJ1-1; a weak D match, TRBD1 (6 bases). V lost 5 bases to trimming and J lost 6 bases, with 13 bases between them. Germline loops: CDR1 DFQATT, CDR2 SNEGSKA (reference sequence). The CDR3 spans 12 residues. The CDR3: CSAVGGAAEAFF. CDR3 nucleotides: TGCAGTGCTGTCGGGGGCGCGGCTGAAGCTTTCTTT.

In this sample, this clonotype turned up many times. The V and J genes are TRBV10-3 and TRBJ1-6, with D possibly matching TRBD1 (5 bases). V lost 6 bases and J lost 8, with 11 bases in between. The length of the CDR3 is 13 residues. Germline V gene data show CDR1 as ENHRY and CDR2 as SYGVKD. In DNA form, the CDR3 reads TGTGCCATCAGGGCAGGGTATGATTCACCCCTCCACTTT. Protein product: CAIRAGYDSPLHF.